These T cell receptor beta chains were read from a single sample in a study of tumor-infiltrating lymphocytes in oesophageal squamous cell carcinoma. TCRdb used MiXCR to reprocess the PCR reads, holding one entry per CDR3 protein. The data hold more than 10,000 distinct CDR3 sequences, with roughly 50% observed a single time. Material for sequencing was esophageal tumor tissue. The receptors originated from a female donor with esophageal squamous cell carcinoma. CDR3s include the opening cysteine and the closing phenylalanine or tryptophan. A D gene is named only where the DNA matches it firmly. The listing skips clone size in some rows; elsewhere it reads once, few, many or a size class.

.	TRBV28	TRBJ2-1	many	CASAARGEGLDEQFF	TGTGCCAGCGCGGCCAGGGGGGAGGGATTGGATGAGCAGTTCTTC
.	TRBV11-3	TRBJ2-7	.	CASSPSAVVNEQYF	TGTGCCAGCAGCCCATCAGCCGTGGTAAATGAGCAGTACTTC
TRBD1	TRBV19	TRBJ2-3	.	CASSIDRGAADTQYF	TGTGCCAGTAGTATCGACAGGGGGGCGGCAGATACGCAGTATTTT
.	TRBV7-8	TRBJ2-3	.	CASSLVHAGDRRGNEQYF	TGTGCCAGCAGCTTAGTACACGCCGGCGACAGGCGGGGGAATGAGCAGTATTTT
.	TRBV10-1	TRBJ1-1	.	CASSRENTEAFF	TGCGCCAGCAGTCGGGAAAACACTGAAGCTTTCTTT
.	TRBV6-1	TRBJ2-5	.	CASSAQMTETQYF	TGTGCCAGCAGTGCACAAATGACGGAGACCCAGTACTTC
TRBD2	TRBV9	TRBJ2-1	few	CASSARGGTSGGYNEQFF	TGTGCCAGCAGCGCCCGTGGGGGGACTAGCGGAGGCTACAATGAGCAGTTCTTC
.	TRBV10-2	TRBJ2-1	.	CASSESQGWYNEQFF	TGCGCCAGCAGTGAATCGCAGGGATGGTACAATGAGCAGTTCTTC
TRBD1	TRBV12-3/TRBV12-4	TRBJ2-7	.	CASKKPGQGSHEQYF	TGTGCCAGCAAGAAACCGGGACAGGGCTCCCACGAGCAGTACTTC
TRBD2	TRBV7-2	TRBJ2-7	few	CASSLGAGVRSYEQYF	TGTGCCAGCAGCTTAGGGGCGGGAGTTCGGTCCTACGAGCAGTACTTC
.	TRBV6-6	TRBJ2-5	.	CASSYSIGLQETQYF	TGTGCCAGCAGTTACTCGATTGGGCTCCAAGAGACCCAGTACTTC
.	TRBV20-1	TRBJ2-5	.	CSARPSAETQYF	TGCAGTGCTAGACCCTCCGCTGAGACCCAGTACTTC
.	TRBV10-2	TRBJ2-5	once	CASSDQGTEETQYF	TGCGCCAGCAGTGATCAGGGTACAGAGGAGACCCAGTACTTC
.	TRBV7-2	TRBJ2-5	.	CASSSPYRVLSGETQYF	TGTGCCAGCAGCTCGCCTTACAGGGTATTAAGTGGAGAGACCCAGTACTTC
.	TRBV6-1	TRBJ1-4	many	CASSDRVNEKLFF	TGTGCCAGCAGTGACAGGGTTAATGAAAAACTGTTTTTT
.	TRBV10-2	TRBJ2-6	.	CAFSEGAGANVLTF	TGCGCCTTTTCTGAAGGGGCTGGGGCCAACGTCCTGACTTTC
.	TRBV7-2	TRBJ1-4	few	CASSLSGPTATRGKLFF	TGTGCCAGCAGCTTATCGGGACCGACGGCGACTAGGGGGAAACTGTTTTTT
TRBD2	TRBV3-1	TRBJ2-4	.	CASSARGGTSGGYNEQYF	TGTGCCAGCAGCGCCCGTGGGGGGACTAGCGGAGGCTACAATGAGCAGTACTTC
.	TRBV7-9	TRBJ2-7	many	CASAGARTEKPGSEQYF	TGTGCCAGCGCTGGAGCCCGGACAGAAAAACCTGGGAGCGAGCAGTACTTC
.	TRBV24-1	TRBJ1-5	.	CATRERHNQPQHF	TGTGCCACTAGGGAGAGACACAATCAGCCCCAGCATTTT
.	TRBV11-2	TRBJ1-6	.	CASSFGTGYEQYF	TGTGCCAGCAGCTTTGGTACAGGCTACGAGCAGTACTTT
TRBD1	TRBV6-1	TRBJ1-1	.	CASSRDRDTEAFF	TGTGCCAGCAGCCGTGACAGGGACACTGAAGCTTTCTTT
.	TRBV12-3/TRBV12-4	TRBJ2-5	.	CASSRLAVRTQETQYF	TGTGCCAGCAGTCGGTTAGCGGTGCGAACCCAAGAGACCCAGTACTTC
.	TRBV6-5	TRBJ2-5	.	CASSYSGETQYF	TGTGCCAGCAGTTACTCTGGAGAGACCCAGTACTTC
.	TRBV7-2	TRBJ2-3	large	CASSLPQADTQYF	TGTGCCAGCAGCTTACCGCAAGCGGATACGCAGTATTTT
TRBD2	TRBV28	TRBJ2-5	few	CASRTLAGGLSTQETQYF	TGTGCCAGCAGGACTCTAGCGGGAGGACTTAGCACCCAAGAGACCCAGTACTTC
.	TRBV7-6	TRBJ2-1	few	CASSLSGNEQFF	TGTGCCAGCAGCTTAAGCGGCAATGAGCAGTTCTTC
.	TRBV7-8	TRBJ2-1	.	CASSVRGGSGYNEQFF	TGTGCCAGCAGCGTCAGGGGGGGAAGCGGATACAATGAGCAGTTCTTC
TRBD2	TRBV28	TRBJ2-7	.	CASSPSKPGLAGPYEQYF	TGTGCCAGCAGCCCTTCAAAGCCTGGACTAGCGGGGCCCTACGAGCAGTACTTC